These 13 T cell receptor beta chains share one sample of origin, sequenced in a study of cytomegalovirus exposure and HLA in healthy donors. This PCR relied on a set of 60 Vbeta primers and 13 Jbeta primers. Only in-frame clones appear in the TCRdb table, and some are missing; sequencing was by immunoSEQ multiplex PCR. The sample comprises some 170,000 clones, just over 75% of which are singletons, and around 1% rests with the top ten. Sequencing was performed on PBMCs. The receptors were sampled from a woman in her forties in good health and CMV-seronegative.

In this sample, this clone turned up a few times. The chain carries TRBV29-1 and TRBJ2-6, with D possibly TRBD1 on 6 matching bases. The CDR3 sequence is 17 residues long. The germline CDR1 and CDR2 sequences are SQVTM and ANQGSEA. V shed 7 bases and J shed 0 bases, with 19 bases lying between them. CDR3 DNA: TGCAGCGCCCTTTCCGGGACACTTGACTCTGGGGCCAACGTCCTGACTTTC. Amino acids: CSALSGTLDSGANVLTF.

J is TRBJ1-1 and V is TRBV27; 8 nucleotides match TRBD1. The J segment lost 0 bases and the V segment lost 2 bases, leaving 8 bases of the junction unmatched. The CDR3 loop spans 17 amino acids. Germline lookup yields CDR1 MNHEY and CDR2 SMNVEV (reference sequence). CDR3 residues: CASSLRGTGSMNTEAFF. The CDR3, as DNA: TGTGCCAGCAGTTTAAGAGGGACAGGTTCTATGAACACTGAAGCTTTCTTT.

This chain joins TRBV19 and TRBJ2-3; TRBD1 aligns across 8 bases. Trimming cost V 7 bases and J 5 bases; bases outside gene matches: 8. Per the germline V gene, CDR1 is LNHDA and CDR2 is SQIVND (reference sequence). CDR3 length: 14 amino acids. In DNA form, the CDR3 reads TGTGCCAGTACCGAGCGACAGGGGAGAGATACGCAGTATTTT. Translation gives CASTERQGRDTQYF.

The CDR3 reads CASSYTSGSNNEQFF. DNA of the CDR3: TGTGCCAGCAGCTATACTAGCGGGAGCAACAATGAGCAGTTCTTC. The chain recombines TRBV6-6 with TRBJ2-1; TRBD2 matches 11 bases. This CDR3 comprises 15 residues. Germline V lookup: CDR1 MNHNY, CDR2 SVGAGI (reference sequence). V trimming: 6 bases; J trimming: 5 bases; junction bases outside the gene matches: 6.

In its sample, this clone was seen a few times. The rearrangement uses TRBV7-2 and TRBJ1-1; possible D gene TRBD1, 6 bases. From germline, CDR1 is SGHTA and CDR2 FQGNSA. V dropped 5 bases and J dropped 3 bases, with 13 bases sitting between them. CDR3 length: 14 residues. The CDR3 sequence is CASSAGALYTEAFF. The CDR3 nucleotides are TGTGCCAGCAGCGCGGGGGCCCTTTACACTGAAGCTTTCTTT.

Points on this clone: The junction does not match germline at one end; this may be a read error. CDR3 DNA sequence: TGTGCTAGCAGCTTACTAGCGGACAGCACGAATGAGCAGTTCTTC. It yields the protein CASSLLADSTNEQFF. This sequence joins TRBV7-7 and TRBJ2-1; 8 bases are shared with TRBD2. CDR1 and CDR2 (germline): SSHAT, FNYEAQ (reference sequence). This CDR3 has 15 residues.

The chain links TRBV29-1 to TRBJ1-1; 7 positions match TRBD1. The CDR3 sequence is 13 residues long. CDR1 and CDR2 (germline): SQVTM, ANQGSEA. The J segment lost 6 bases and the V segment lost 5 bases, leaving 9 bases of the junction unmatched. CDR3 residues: CSVHQTGHPEAFF. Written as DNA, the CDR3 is TGCAGCGTTCACCAGACAGGGCACCCTGAAGCTTTCTTT.

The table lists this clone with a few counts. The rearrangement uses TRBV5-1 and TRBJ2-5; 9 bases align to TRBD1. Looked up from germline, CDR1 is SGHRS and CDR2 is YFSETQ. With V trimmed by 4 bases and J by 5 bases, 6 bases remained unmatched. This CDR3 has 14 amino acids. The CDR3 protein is CASSPGTGSETQYF. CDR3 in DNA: TGCGCCAGCAGCCCCGGGACAGGGTCGGAGACCCAGTACTTC.

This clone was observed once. The CDR3 reads CASSHTEREGGTDTQYF. The CDR3 DNA sequence: TGTGCCAGCAGCCATACTGAGCGGGAGGGCGGCACAGATACGCAGTATTTT. This chain joins TRBV11-3 and TRBJ2-3; 10 nucleotides agree with TRBD2. There are 17 residues in the CDR3. J gave up 1 base and V 5 bases, and 9 bases lay outside the gene matches. CDR1 is SGHNT, CDR2 YENEEA, per germline.

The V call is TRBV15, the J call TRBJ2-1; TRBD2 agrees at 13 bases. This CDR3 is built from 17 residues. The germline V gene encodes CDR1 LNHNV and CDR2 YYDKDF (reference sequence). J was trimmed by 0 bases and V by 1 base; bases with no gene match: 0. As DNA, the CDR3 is TGTGCCACCAGCAGAGGGACTAGCGGGAGCTCCTACAATGAGCAGTTCTTC. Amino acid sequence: CATSRGTSGSSYNEQFF. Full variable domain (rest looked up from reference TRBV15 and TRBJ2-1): DAMVIQNPRYQVTQFGKPVTLSCSQTLNHNVMYWYQQKSSQAPKLLFHYYDKDFNNEADTPDNFQSRRPNTSFCFLDIRSPGLGDTAMYLCATSRGTSGSSYNEQFFGPGTRLTVL.

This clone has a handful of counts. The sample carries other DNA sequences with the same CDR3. DNA for the CDR3: TGTGCCAGCAACGTGACAGGGGACTTTCAGCCCCAGCATTTT. It specifies CASNVTGDFQPQHF. The rearrangement joins TRBV6-5 to TRBJ1-5, with 8 bases fitting TRBD1. The V gene's germline CDR1 is MNHEY and CDR2 SVGAGI. After removal of 7 bases from V and 6 bases from J, the junction contained 8 bases not matched to a gene. The CDR3 is 14 residues long.

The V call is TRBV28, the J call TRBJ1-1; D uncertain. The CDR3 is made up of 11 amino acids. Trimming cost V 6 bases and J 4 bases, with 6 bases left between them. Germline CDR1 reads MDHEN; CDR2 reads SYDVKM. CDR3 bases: TGTGCCAGCAGCCCTCGCACTGAAGCTTTCTTT. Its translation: CASSPRTEAFF.

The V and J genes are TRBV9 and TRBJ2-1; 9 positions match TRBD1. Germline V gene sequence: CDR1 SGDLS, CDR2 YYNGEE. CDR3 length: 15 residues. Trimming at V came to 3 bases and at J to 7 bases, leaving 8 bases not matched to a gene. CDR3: CASSATDRGGNEQFF. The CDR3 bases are TGTGCCAGCAGCGCAACGGACAGGGGCGGGAATGAGCAGTTCTTC.